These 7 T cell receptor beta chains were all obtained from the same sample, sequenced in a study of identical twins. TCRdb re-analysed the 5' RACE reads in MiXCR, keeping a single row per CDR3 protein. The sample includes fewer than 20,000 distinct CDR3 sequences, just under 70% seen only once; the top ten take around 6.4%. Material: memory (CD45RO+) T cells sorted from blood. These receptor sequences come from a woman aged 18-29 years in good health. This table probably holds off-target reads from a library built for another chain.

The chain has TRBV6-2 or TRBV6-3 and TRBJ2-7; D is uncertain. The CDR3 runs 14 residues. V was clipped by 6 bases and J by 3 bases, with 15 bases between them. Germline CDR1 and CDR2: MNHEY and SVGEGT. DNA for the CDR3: TGTGCCAGCAGAAATGGACGGTCAAGCTACGAGCAGTACTTC. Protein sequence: CASRNGRSSYEQYF.

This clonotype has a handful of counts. The CDR3 sequence is CAISGPLANYEQYF. CDR3 nucleotides: TGTGCCATCAGTGGTCCACTAGCGAACTACGAGCAGTACTTC. The chain has TRBV10-3 and TRBJ2-7; 7 bases align to TRBD2. Per the germline V gene, CDR1 is ENHRY and CDR2 is SYGVKD. The V segment lost 4 bases and the J segment 3 bases; nucleotides outside the gene matches: 6. The CDR3 has 14 amino acids.

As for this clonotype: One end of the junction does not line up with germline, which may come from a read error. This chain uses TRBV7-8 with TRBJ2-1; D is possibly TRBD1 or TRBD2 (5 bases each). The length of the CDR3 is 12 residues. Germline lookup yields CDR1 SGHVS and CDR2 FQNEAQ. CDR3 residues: CASSLGTGTLSF. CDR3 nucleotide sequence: TGTGCCAGCAGCTTAGGGACCGGGACCCTGAGCTTC.

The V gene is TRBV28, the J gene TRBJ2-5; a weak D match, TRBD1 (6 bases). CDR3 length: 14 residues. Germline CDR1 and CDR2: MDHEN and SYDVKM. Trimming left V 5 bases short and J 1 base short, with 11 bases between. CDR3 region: CASSPGTLQETQYF. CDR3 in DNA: TGTGCCAGCAGTCCCGGGACACTCCAAGAGACCCAGTACTTC.

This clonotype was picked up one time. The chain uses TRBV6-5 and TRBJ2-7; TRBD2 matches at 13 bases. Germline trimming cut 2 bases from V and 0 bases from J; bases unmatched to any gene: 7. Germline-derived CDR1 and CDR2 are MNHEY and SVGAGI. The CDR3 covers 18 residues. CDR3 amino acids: CASSYAARTSGSSYEQYF. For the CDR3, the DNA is TGTGCCAGCAGTTACGCGGCGAGGACTAGCGGGAGCTCCTACGAGCAGTACTTC.

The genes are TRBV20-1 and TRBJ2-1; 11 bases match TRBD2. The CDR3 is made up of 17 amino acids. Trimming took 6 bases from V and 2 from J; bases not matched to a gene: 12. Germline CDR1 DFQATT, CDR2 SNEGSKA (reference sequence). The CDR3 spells CSALQVAGGGPYNEQFF. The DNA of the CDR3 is TGCAGTGCCCTCCAGGTAGCGGGAGGGGGTCCCTACAATGAGCAGTTCTTC.

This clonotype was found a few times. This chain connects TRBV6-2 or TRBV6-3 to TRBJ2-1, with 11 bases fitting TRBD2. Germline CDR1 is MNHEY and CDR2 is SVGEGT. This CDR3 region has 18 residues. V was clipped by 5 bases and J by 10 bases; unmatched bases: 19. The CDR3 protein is CASSVASVTSGISKEQFF. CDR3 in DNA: TGTGCCAGCAGTGTGGCTTCCGTGACTAGCGGGATATCGAAGGAGCAGTTCTTC.